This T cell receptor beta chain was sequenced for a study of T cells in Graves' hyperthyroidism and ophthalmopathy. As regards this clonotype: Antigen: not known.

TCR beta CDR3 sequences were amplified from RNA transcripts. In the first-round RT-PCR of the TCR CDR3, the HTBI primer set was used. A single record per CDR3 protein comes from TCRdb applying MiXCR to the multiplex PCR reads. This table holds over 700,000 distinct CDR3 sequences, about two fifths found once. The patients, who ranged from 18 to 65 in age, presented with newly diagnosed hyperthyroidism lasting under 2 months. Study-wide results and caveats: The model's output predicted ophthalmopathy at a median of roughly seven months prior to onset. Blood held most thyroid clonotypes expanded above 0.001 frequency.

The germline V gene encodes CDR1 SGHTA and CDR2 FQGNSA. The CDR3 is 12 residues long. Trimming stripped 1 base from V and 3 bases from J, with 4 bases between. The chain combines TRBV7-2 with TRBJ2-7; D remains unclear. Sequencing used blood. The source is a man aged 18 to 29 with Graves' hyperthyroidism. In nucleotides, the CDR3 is TGTGCCAGCAGCTTAGTCAACTACGAGCAGTACTTC. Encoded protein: CASSLVNYEQYF.